One sample yielded the 22 T cell receptor beta chains listed below, sequenced in a study of Ad26.COV2.S vaccination and SARS-CoV-2 variants. Specified treatment: roughly 20 received Ad26.COV2.S at low or high dose, single or two shots; several received placebo; per-sample allocation not given. Following the first vaccine or placebo injection, samples were taken on day 63. TCRdb keeps only in-frame clones here, not all; method: immunoSEQ multiplex PCR. In the table there are about half a million clones, 70% to 90% of which are singletons. Sequencing was performed on peripheral blood, taken in a trial of Ad26.COV2.S vaccine versus placebo. The receptors come from a person between 18 and 65 years old who received the Ad26.COV2.S COVID-19 vaccine or a placebo.

The chain couples TRBV30 to TRBJ1-5, with 9 nucleotides matching TRBD1. Germline V gives CDR1 GTSNPN, CDR2 SVGIG (reference sequence). The CDR3 contains 14 residues. The V gene end was trimmed by 2 bases and the J gene end by 6 bases; junction bases not matched to a gene: 5. CDR3 region: CAWSRGQGGQPQHF. The CDR3 coding sequence is TGTGCCTGGAGTAGGGGACAGGGTGGTCAGCCCCAGCATTTT.

The V and J genes are TRBV27 and TRBJ1-5, with D perhaps matching TRBD1 (6 bases). Between the trimmed V and J ends, which lost 4 bases and 0 bases, there was a span of 13 bases. Germline loops: CDR1 MNHEY, CDR2 SMNVEV (reference sequence). The CDR3 contains 16 residues. The CDR3 DNA is TGTGCCAGCAGTTGGGGGGCGGGACCTAGCAATCAGCCCCAGCATTTT. It is translated as CASSWGAGPSNQPQHF.

The chain carries TRBV7-3 and TRBJ2-1; TRBD2 agrees at 9 bases. The CDR3 runs 15 residues. V lost 4 bases, J lost 8 bases, and 9 bases stayed unmatched. CDR1 is SGHTA, CDR2 FQGTGA, per germline. The CDR3 here is CASSYSLAGRDEQFF. CDR3 in DNA: TGTGCCAGCAGCTACTCGCTAGCGGGACGGGATGAGCAGTTCTTC. Looking up the rest from reference TRBV7-3 and TRBJ2-1 gives the full variable domain: GAGVSQTPSNKVTEKGKYVELRCDPISGHTALYWYRQSLGQGPEFLIYFQGTGAADDSGLPNDRFFAVRPEGSVSTLKIQRTERGDSAVYLCASSYSLAGRDEQFFGPGTRLTVL.

Here the CDR3 reads CASSPRGYVPQHF. The DNA for the CDR3 is TGTGCCAGTAGCCCCAGGGGATACGTACCCCAGCATTTT. The rearrangement joins TRBV19 to TRBJ1-5, with TRBD1 as a possible D gene (6 bases). Per the germline V gene, CDR1 is LNHDA and CDR2 is SQIVND (reference sequence). V was trimmed by 6 bases and J by 10 bases, leaving 16 bases between them. The CDR3 sequence is 13 residues long. The variable domain in full, with the rest retrieved from reference TRBV19 and TRBJ1-5, is DGGITQSPKYLFRKEGQNVTLSCEQNLNHDAMYWYRQDPGQGLRLIYYSQIVNDFQKGDIAEGYSVSREKKESFPLTVTSAQKNPTAFYLCASSPRGYVPQHFGDGTRLSIL.

As regards this clone: The same CDR3 also results from other DNA sequences found in this sample. V gene TRBV30 combines with J gene TRBJ1-5, with D perhaps TRBD1 (6 bases). With 0 bases removed from V and 7 bases from J, the gap between germline ends came to 10 bases. The CDR3 has 13 residues. Germline assignment: CDR1 GTSNPN and CDR2 SVGIG (reference sequence). The CDR3 DNA sequence: TGTGCCTGGAGTGTTCAGGGGAACCAGCCCCAGCATTTT. Translated: CAWSVQGNQPQHF.

The V and J genes are TRBV10-2 and TRBJ2-6, with D perhaps being TRBD1 or TRBD2 (6 bases each). V was trimmed by 0 bases and J by 2 bases, leaving 29 bases between them. CDR1 WSHSY and CDR2 SAAADI come from the germline V gene. The CDR3 extends over 23 amino acids. The CDR3 loop is CASSESRGGPSGRSNPGANVLTF. In DNA, the CDR3 is TGCGCCAGCAGTGAGTCCAGGGGAGGTCCGTCAGGGCGAAGTAACCCTGGGGCCAACGTCCTGACTTTC.

The chain combines TRBV2 with TRBJ1-2; weak D call: TRBD1 (6 bases). Trimming stripped 8 bases from V and 6 bases from J, with 19 bases between. Germline lookup yields CDR1 SNHLY and CDR2 FYNNEI. The CDR3 contains 14 residues. This CDR3 reads CASREREGVNGYTF. In DNA form, the CDR3 reads TGTGCCAGCCGGGAAAGGGAGGGGGTTAATGGCTACACCTTC.

The chain uses TRBV28 and TRBJ1-1, with D maybe TRBD1 (5 bases). Germline V gene lookup returns CDR1 MDHEN and CDR2 SYDVKM. The CDR3 has 14 residues. Trimming removed 6 bases from V and 0 bases from J, with 11 bases in between. CDR3 coding DNA: TGTGCCAGCAGCCCTGGGACCATGAACACTGAAGCTTTCTTT. Protein: CASSPGTMNTEAFF.

The chain combines TRBV25-1 with TRBJ2-7, with D unresolved. The germline V gene encodes CDR1 MGHDK and CDR2 SYGVNS. Trimming left V 5 bases short and J 0 bases short, with 8 bases between. CDR3 length: 13 residues. DNA for the CDR3: TGTGCCAGCAGTCCCGGGTTCTCCTACGAGCAGTACTTC. Encoded protein: CASSPGFSYEQYF.

The rearrangement joins TRBV10-3 to TRBJ1-1; 7 bases line up with TRBD1. The V segment lost 1 base and the J segment 3 bases; nucleotides outside the gene matches: 11. CDR1 ENHRY and CDR2 SYGVKD come from the germline V gene. The CDR3 is 17 amino acids. The CDR3 reads CAISELGTGVGDTEAFF. The CDR3 DNA is TGTGCCATCAGTGAGTTGGGAACAGGGGTCGGGGACACTGAAGCTTTCTTT.

This chain connects TRBV29-1 to TRBJ2-4; 7 bases align to TRBD1. The CDR3 is made up of 12 amino acids. Trimming at V came to 4 bases and at J to 5 bases, leaving 2 bases not matched to a gene. In germline, CDR1 is SQVTM, CDR2 ANQGSEA. The CDR3 loop reads CSVGQGQNIQYF. The CDR3 region has the DNA TGCAGCGTTGGACAGGGCCAAAACATTCAGTACTTC.

V gene TRBV19 combines with J gene TRBJ2-7, with no clear D. The V end was cut by 10 bases, the J end by 3 bases, with 19 bases between. This CDR3 has 14 residues. CDR1 is LNHDA and CDR2 is SQIVND in the germline V gene (reference sequence). The CDR3 DNA follows: TGTGCCACGTCTAGGACCTCCGCGCTCTACGAGCAGTACTTC. It translates to CATSRTSALYEQYF.

This sequence joins TRBV5-1 and TRBJ2-7, with 8 bases that match TRBD1. J was trimmed by 2 bases and V by 7 bases; bases with no gene match: 11. The V gene's germline CDR1 is SGHRS and CDR2 YFSETQ. The CDR3 runs 15 residues. CDR3 amino acids: CASLDRKTGAYEQYF. The CDR3 bases are TGCGCCAGCCTTGATAGGAAGACAGGGGCCTACGAGCAGTACTTC.

This chain uses TRBV7-6 with TRBJ2-3, with D maybe TRBD2 (6 bases). The CDR3 runs 15 residues. Trimming removed 0 bases from V and 1 base from J, with 8 bases in between. Germline CDR1 reads SGHVS; CDR2 reads FNYEAQ. As DNA, the CDR3 is TGTGCCAGCAGCTTAGCGTCGGGGGGCACAGATACGCAGTATTTT. Translation: CASSLASGGTDTQYF. The full variable domain, with the rest looked up from reference TRBV7-6 and TRBJ2-3, is GAGVSQSPRYKVTKRGQDVALRCDPISGHVSLYWYRQALGQGPEFLTYFNYEAQQDKSGLPNDRFSAERPEGSISTLTIQRTEQRDSAMYRCASSLASGGTDTQYFGPGTRLTVL.

The V call is TRBV30, the J call TRBJ2-7; a possible D gene is TRBD1 (6 bases). Germline-derived CDR1 and CDR2 are GTSNPN and SVGIG (reference sequence). V was cut by 3 bases and J by 7 bases, with 16 bases left in between. The CDR3 is made up of 13 amino acids. For the CDR3, the DNA is TGTGCCTGGAGGGACAGTTGGCGAGGGGAGCAGTACTTC. This translates into CAWRDSWRGEQYF.

The rearrangement uses TRBV5-4 and TRBJ1-2, with 11 bases matching TRBD1. The CDR3 covers 15 residues. In germline, CDR1 is SGHNT, CDR2 YYREEE (reference sequence). J was trimmed by 7 bases and V by 4 bases; bases with no gene match: 9. CDR3 sequence: CASSPGQGVFSGYTF. As DNA, the CDR3 is TGTGCCAGCAGCCCGGGACAGGGGGTTTTCTCTGGCTACACCTTC.

The chain combines TRBV7-2 with TRBJ2-7; D ambiguous. With 5 bases removed from V and 6 bases from J, the gap between germline ends came to 11 bases. CDR3 size: 12 residues. Germline values: CDR1 SGHTA, CDR2 FQGNSA. CDR3 coding DNA: TGTGCCAGCAGCGTGCTGGGGTTCGAGCAGTACTTC. Residues: CASSVLGFEQYF. Full variable domain (missing parts from reference TRBV7-2 and TRBJ2-7): GAGVSQSPSNKVTEKGKDVELRCDPISGHTALYWYRQSLGQGLEFLIYFQGNSAPDKSGLPSDRFSAERTGGSVSTLTIQRTQQEDSAVYLCASSVLGFEQYFGPGTRLTVT.

V and J are TRBV28 and TRBJ2-2; D might be TRBD2 (6 bases). Trimming left V 2 bases short and J 6 bases short, with 16 bases between. CDR3 length: 16 amino acids. Per the germline V gene, CDR1 is MDHEN and CDR2 is SYDVKM. CDR3: CASSLIHGRSAGELFF. The CDR3 DNA sequence: TGTGCCAGCAGTTTAATCCACGGGAGATCGGCCGGGGAGCTGTTTTTT.

The V and J genes are TRBV6-5 and TRBJ1-5; no clear D gene. V dropped 5 bases and J dropped 5 bases, with 13 bases sitting between them. The germline V gene encodes CDR1 MNHEY and CDR2 SVGAGI. This CDR3 is 14 amino acids long. The CDR3 loop reads CASSNGVNYQPQHF. The CDR3 DNA follows: TGTGCCAGCAGTAACGGGGTTAACTATCAGCCCCAGCATTTT.

The V and J genes are TRBV7-9 and TRBJ2-6; D unclear. V gave up 2 bases and J gave up 3 bases, with 17 bases separating them. Per germline, CDR1 SEHNR and CDR2 FQNEAQ (reference sequence). CDR3 size: 18 residues. CDR3 sequence (DNA): TGTGCCAGCAGCTTATGGGCAGGTTCGGGTGGTGGGGCCAACGTCCTGACTTTC. Translating it yields CASSLWAGSGGGANVLTF.

V and J are TRBV28 and TRBJ1-2; unclear D gene. Trimming removed 6 bases from V and 1 base from J, with 9 bases in between. CDR1 is MDHEN, CDR2 SYDVKM, per germline. The CDR3 has 13 residues. CDR3 sequence: CASSTHNNYGYTF. The CDR3 DNA is TGTGCCAGCAGCACCCACAATAACTATGGCTACACCTTC.

In its sample, this clone was seen once. The chain has TRBV7-8 and TRBJ2-2; no definite D call. CDR1 and CDR2 from the germline V gene are SGHVS and FQNEAQ. Trimming cost V 5 bases and J 1 base, with 8 bases left between them. The CDR3 contains 14 residues. The CDR3 bases are TGTGCCAGCAGCCCTCTCCAGAACACCGGGGAGCTGTTTTTT. Its translation: CASSPLQNTGELFF.